The sequence of this TCR beta chain was determined in a study of tumor and adjacent non-tumor tissue in lung cancer. Study-wide background: The cohort had approximately 13 adenocarcinoma, a couple of squamous cell and 1 small cell patients. Some 4.2 million productive TCRbeta reads were obtained per sample on average.

No cell sorting was done before RNA was extracted from the tissue. This non-tumor lung sample came from over 3 cm beyond the tumor edge. Trimming took 8 bases from V and 2 from J, leaving 25 bases between them. The V gene's germline CDR1 is MGHDK and CDR2 SYGVNS. The CDR3 runs 18 residues. A modified ARM-PCR protocol with three rounds of nested PCR amplified TCRbeta. TCRdb reprocessed the multiplex PCR reads via MiXCR and lists one record per CDR3 protein. The sample records about 86,000 distinct CDR3 sequences, 75% to 85% being singletons. This clonotype was obtained from a woman aged 50 to 60 with non-small cell lung cancer. Sequencing was performed on distant non-tumor lung tissue. The chain employs TRBV25-1 and TRBJ1-5; D is possibly TRBD1 (5 bases). The CDR3 reads CASVTPGPRREGNQPQHF. CDR3 DNA sequence: TGTGCCAGCGTTACCCCGGGACCGCGGCGGGAGGGCAATCAGCCCCAGCATTTT. Based on the CDR3 plus reference TRBV25-1 and TRBJ1-5, the full variable domain is EADIYQTPRYLVIGTGKKITLECSQTMGHDKMYWYQQDPGMELHLIHYSYGVNSTEKGDLSSESTVSRIRTEHFPLTLESARPSHTSQYLCASVTPGPRREGNQPQHFGDGTRLSIL.